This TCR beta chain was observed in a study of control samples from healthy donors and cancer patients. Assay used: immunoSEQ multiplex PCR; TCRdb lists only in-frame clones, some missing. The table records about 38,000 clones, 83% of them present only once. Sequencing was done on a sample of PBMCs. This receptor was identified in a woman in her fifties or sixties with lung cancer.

CDR3 sequence reads: CATSREFTGVSNQPQHF. Written as DNA, the CDR3 is TGTGCCACCAGCAGAGAATTCACAGGGGTTTCGAATCAGCCCCAGCATTTT. This chain links TRBV15 with TRBJ1-5; 7 bases fit TRBD1. The CDR3 covers 17 residues. V lost 0 bases, J lost 4 bases, and 9 bases stayed unmatched. Germline V CDR1 and CDR2: LNHNV, YYDKDF (reference sequence). Full variable domain (remainder filled in from reference TRBV15 and TRBJ1-5): DAMVIQNPRYQVTQFGKPVTLSCSQTLNHNVMYWYQQKSSQAPKLLFHYYDKDFNNEADTPDNFQSRRPNTSFCFLDIRSPGLGDTAMYLCATSREFTGVSNQPQHFGDGTRLSIL.